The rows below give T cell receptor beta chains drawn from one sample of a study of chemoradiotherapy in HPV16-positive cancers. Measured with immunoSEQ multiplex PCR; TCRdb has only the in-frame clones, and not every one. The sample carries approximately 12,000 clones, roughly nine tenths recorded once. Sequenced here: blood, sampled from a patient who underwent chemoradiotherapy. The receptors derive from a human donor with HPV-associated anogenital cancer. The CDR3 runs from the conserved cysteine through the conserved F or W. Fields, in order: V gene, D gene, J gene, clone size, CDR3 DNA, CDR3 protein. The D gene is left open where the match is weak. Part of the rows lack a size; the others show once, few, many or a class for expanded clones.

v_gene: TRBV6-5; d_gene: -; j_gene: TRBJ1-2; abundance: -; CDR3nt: TGTGCCAGCAATGGGCAGGGGTATGGCTACACCTTC; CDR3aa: CASNGQGYGYTF
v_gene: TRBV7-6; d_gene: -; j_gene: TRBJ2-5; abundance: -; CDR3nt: TGTGCCAGCAGCTTATTGGGGGTATGGGAGACCCAGTACTTC; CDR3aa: CASSLLGVWETQYF
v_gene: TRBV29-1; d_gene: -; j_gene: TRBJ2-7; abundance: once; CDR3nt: TGCAGCGTTGGGAGTTCCTACGAGCAGTACTTC; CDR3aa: CSVGSSYEQYF
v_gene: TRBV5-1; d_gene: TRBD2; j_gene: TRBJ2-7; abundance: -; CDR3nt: TGCGCCAGCAGACGTAGCGGGGGGGCCGACGAGCAGTACTTC; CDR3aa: CASRRSGGADEQYF
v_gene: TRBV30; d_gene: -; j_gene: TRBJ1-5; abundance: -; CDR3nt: TGTGCCTGGAGCGGTGGGGACAATCAGCCCCAGCATTTT; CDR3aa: CAWSGGDNQPQHF
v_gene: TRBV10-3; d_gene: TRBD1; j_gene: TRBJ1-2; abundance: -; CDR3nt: TGTGCCATCAGTGAGTCAGGGGGCGCGGCCTATGGCTACACCTTC; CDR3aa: CAISESGGAAYGYTF
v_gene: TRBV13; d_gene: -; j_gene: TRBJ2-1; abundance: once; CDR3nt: TGTGCCAGCAGCTTCGACAGTAAGTCTGGTGAGCAGTTCTTC; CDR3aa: CASSFDSKSGEQFF
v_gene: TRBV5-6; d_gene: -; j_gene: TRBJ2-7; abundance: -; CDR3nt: TGTGCCAGCAGCCTAGAAAGGAGGGGTTACGAGCAGTACTTC; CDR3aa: CASSLERRGYEQYF
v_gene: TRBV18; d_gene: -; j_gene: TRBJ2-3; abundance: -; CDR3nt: TGTGCCAGCTCACGGGACGGGCGGATAGATACGCAGTATTTT; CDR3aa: CASSRDGRIDTQYF
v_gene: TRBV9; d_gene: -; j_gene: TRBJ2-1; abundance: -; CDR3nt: TGTGCCAGCAGCGTGGCCCCCCATGTTGAGCAGTTCTTC; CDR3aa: CASSVAPHVEQFF
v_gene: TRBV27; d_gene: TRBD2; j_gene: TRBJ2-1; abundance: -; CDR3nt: TGTGCCAGCAGTTTGGGCGGGGGGGCGAACAATGAGCAGTTCTTC; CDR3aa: CASSLGGGANNEQFF
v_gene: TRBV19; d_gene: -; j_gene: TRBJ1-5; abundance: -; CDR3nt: TGTGCCAGTAGTTCCGGTAACAATCAGCCCCAGCATTTT; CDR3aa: CASSSGNNQPQHF
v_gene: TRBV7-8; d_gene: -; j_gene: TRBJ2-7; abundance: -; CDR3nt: TGTGCCAGCAGCTTAGTCAGGCCCTTAATGGGCGGTTCCTACGAGCAGTACTTC; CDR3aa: CASSLVRPLMGGSYEQYF
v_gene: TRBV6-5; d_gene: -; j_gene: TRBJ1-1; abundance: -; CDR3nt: TGTGCCAGCAGTACCGGGCCTGGGGCTTTCTTT; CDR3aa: CASSTGPGAFF
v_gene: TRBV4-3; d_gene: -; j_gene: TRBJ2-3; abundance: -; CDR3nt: TGCGCCAGCAGCCATAACAGACTCCCAGATACGCAGTATTTT; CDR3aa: CASSHNRLPDTQYF
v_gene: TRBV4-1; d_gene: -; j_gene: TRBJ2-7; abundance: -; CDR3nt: TGCGCCAGCAGCCCCCCCACCCCAGGACGGTGGAGCTCCTACGAGCAGTACTTC; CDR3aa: CASSPPTPGRWSSYEQYF
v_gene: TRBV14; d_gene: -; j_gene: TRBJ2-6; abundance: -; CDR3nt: TGTGCCAGCAGCCAATGGGCGCGGAGGTTATACACCTCTGGGGCCAACGTCCTGACTTTC; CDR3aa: CASSQWARRLYTSGANVLTF
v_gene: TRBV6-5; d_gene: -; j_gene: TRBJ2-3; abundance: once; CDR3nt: TGTGCCAGCAGTTACTCTCCAGGAACAGATACGCAGTATTTT; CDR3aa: CASSYSPGTDTQYF
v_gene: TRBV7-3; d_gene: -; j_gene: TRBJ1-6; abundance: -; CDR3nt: TGTGCCAGCAGCCAAGGACCTGATTCACCCCTCCACTTT; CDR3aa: CASSQGPDSPLHF
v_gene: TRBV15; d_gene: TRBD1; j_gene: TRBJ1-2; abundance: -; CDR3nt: TGTGCCACCAGCAGCCGGCTAACAGGGGCTGGCTACACCTTC; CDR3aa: CATSSRLTGAGYTF
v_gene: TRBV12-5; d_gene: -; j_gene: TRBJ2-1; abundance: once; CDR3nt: TGTGCTAGTGGTTACCTAAATGAGCAGTTCTTC; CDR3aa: CASGYLNEQFF
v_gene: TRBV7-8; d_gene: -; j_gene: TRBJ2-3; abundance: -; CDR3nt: TGTGCCAGCAGCTTGAGGGGAGCGGCCACAGATACGCAGTATTTT; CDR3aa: CASSLRGAATDTQYF